This TCR beta chain stems from a study of T cells after yellow fever vaccination. TCRdb itself ran the 5' RACE reads through MiXCR, one entry per CDR3 protein. Of fewer than 350,000 distinct CDR3 sequences listed, 8.7% are singletons. The study's findings and limits: A secondary response was less intense yet reached its peak sooner, at day 5 versus 15.

This clonotype was counted a few times. What it binds is not known. The source material was PBMCs, sampled on the day of the first yellow fever vaccination. This TCR derives from a man between 18 and 29 years old who received the YFV17D yellow fever vaccine.

The CDR3 DNA sequence: TGTGCCAGCAGTGACGGGACTAGTCTCTCTGAGCAGTTCTTC. This translates into CASSDGTSLSEQFF. The rearrangement links TRBV2 to TRBJ2-1; 8 bases map to TRBD2. After removal of 3 bases from V and 9 bases from J, the junction contained 7 bases not matched to a gene. This CDR3 region has 14 residues. Germline CDR1 reads SNHLY; CDR2 reads FYNNEI.